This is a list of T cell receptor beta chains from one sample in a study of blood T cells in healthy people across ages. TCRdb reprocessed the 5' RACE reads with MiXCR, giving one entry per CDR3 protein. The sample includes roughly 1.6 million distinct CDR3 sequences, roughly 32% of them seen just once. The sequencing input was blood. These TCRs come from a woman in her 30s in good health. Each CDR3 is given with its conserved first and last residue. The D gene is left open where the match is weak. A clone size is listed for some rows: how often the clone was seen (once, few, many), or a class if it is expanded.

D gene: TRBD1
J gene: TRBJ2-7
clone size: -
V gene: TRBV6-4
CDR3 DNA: TGTGCCAGCAGGACCCGGGACAGTACCTACGAGCAGTACTTC
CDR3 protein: CASRTRDSTYEQYF

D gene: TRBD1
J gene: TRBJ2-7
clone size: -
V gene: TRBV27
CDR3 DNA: TGTGCCAGCAGTTTGAAGGGACAGGAGATTGCCTCCTACGAGCAGTACTTC
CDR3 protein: CASSLKGQEIASYEQYF

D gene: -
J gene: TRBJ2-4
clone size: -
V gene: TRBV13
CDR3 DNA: TGTGCCAGCAGTGGAGGGTTGGAGGCCAAAAACATTCAGTACTTC
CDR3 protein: CASSGGLEAKNIQYF

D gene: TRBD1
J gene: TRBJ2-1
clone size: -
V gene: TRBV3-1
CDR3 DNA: TGTGCCAGCAGCCAGATCACAGGGGCCGCGACCGGGACCAAGCAGTTCTTC
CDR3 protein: CASSQITGAATGTKQFF

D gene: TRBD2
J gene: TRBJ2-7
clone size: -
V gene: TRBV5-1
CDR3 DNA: TGCGCCAGCAGCTTGATGGGCGGGAGAAAGGAGGAGCAGTACTTC
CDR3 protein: CASSLMGGRKEEQYF

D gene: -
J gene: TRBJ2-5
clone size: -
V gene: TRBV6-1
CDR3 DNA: TGTGCCAGCAGTGAAACCTTCTTGCCGGAGACCCAGTACTTC
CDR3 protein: CASSETFLPETQYF

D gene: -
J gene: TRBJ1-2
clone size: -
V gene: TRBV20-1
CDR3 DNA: TGCAGTGCCCACTCGCAGGGAGGCTATGGCTACACCTTC
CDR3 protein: CSAHSQGGYGYTF

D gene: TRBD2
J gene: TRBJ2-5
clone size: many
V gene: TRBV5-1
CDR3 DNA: TGCGCCAGCAGCTTGGAACTAGCGCCCGAGACCCAGTACTTC
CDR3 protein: CASSLELAPETQYF

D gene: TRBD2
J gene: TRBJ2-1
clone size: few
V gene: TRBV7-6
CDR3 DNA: TGTGCCAGCAGCTTAGCGTTGACTAGCGGGGGCCAAGCTGAGCAGTTCTTC
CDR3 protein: CASSLALTSGGQAEQFF

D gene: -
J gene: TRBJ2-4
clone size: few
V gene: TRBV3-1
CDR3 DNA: TGTGCCAGCAGCCAAGTTTTTCGGACCGGGGGAAACATTCAGTACTTC
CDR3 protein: CASSQVFRTGGNIQYF

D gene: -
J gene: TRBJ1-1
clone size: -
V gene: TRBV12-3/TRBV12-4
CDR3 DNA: TGTGCCAGCAGTTTAGCTGTCAGCCTGAACACTGAAGCTTTCTTT
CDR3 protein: CASSLAVSLNTEAFF

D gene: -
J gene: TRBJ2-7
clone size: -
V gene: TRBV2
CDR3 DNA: TGTGCCAGCAGTGTCCCGCCAAGGACCTACGAGCAGTACTTC
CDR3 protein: CASSVPPRTYEQYF

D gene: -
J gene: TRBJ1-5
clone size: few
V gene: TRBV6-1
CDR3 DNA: TGTGCCAGCAGTTCCCTCGTCGGTAGCAATCAGCCCCAGCATTTT
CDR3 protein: CASSSLVGSNQPQHF

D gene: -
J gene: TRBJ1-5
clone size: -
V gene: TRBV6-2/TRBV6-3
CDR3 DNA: TGTGCCAGCAGTTACCAAATGAATAGCAATCAGCCCCAGCATTTT
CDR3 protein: CASSYQMNSNQPQHF

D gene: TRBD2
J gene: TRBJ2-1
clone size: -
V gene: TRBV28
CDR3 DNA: TGTGCCAGCAGTCCCCCGGGACTAGCGGGAGAGGTAGATGAGCAGTTCTTC
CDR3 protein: CASSPPGLAGEVDEQFF

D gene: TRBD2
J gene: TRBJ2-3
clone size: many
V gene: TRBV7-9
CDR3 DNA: TGTGCCAGCAGTAGCGGGCTAGCGGGGCCCACAGATACGCAGTATTTT
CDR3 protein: CASSSGLAGPTDTQYF

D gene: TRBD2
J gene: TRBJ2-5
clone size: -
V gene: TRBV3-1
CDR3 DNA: TGTGCCAGCAGCCCAATCGACGGGGGGGCCTCGGAGACCCAGTACTTC
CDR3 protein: CASSPIDGGASETQYF

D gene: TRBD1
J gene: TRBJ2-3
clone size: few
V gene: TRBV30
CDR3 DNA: TGTGCCTGGAGGCGCCCGGACAGGGGAGGGGGCACAGATACGCAGTATTTT
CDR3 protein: CAWRRPDRGGGTDTQYF

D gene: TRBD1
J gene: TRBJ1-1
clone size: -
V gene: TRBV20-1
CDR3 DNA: TGCAGTGCTAGAGGAGCGTCGGGACAGAGGGGACAGGCGAACACTGAAGCTTTCTTT
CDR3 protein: CSARGASGQRGQANTEAFF

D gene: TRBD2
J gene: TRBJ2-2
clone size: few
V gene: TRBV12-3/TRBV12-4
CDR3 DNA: TGTGCCAGCAGGATAACCGGGACTAGCCACACCGGGGAGCTGTTTTTT
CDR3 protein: CASRITGTSHTGELFF

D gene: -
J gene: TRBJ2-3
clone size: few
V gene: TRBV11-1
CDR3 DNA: TGTGCCAGCAGCCCCCCGCAGGGAGGCACAGATACGCAGTATTTT
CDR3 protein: CASSPPQGGTDTQYF

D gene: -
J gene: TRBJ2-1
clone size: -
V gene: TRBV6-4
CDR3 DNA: TGTGCCAGCAGCTTGGACCCCCTAGGAGATGAGCAGTTCTTC
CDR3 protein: CASSLDPLGDEQFF

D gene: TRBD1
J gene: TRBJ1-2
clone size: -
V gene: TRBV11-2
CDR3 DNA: TGTGCCAGCAGCCCCCTCGTAGGACAGGGAGGGGACTATGGCTACACCTTC
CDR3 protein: CASSPLVGQGGDYGYTF

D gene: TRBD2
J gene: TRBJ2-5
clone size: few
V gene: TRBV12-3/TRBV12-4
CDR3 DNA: TGTGCCAGCAGTCGGACGGGGGGGCCGAAAGAGACCCAGTACTTC
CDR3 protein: CASSRTGGPKETQYF

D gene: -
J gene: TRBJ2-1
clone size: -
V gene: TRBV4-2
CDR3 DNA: TGTGCCAGCAGCCAAGAGCAGAGTAAAGGGAACAATGAGCAGTTCTTC
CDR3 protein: CASSQEQSKGNNEQFF

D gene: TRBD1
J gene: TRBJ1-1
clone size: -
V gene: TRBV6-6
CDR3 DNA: TGTGCCAGCAGTCGAAACACAGGGGTGAACACTGAAGCTTTCTTT
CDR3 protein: CASSRNTGVNTEAFF

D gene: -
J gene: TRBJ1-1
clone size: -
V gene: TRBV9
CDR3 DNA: TGTGCCAGCAGCCCCCCCGGCAGTGTTAACTCTGAAGCTTTCTTT
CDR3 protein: CASSPPGSVNSEAFF

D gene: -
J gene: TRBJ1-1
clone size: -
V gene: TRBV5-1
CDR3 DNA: TGCGCCAGCAGCTTGGCCAGGACACTACACACTGAAGCTTTCTTT
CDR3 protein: CASSLARTLHTEAFF

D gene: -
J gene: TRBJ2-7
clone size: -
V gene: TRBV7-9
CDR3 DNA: TGTGCCAGCAGCTTAGGAGATTCTTCACTCCGCTGGGGCGAGCAGTACTTC
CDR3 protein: CASSLGDSSLRWGEQYF

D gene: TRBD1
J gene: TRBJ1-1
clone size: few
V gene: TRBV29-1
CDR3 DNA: TGCAGCGTTGAGGGACAGTGGAACACTGAAGCTTTCTTT
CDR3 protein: CSVEGQWNTEAFF

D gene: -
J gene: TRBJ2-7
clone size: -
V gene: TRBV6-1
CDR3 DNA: TGTGCCAGTAGCGCTACAGGGAGCAACGAGCAGTACTTC
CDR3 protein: CASSATGSNEQYF

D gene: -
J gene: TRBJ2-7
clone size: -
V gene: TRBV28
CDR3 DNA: TGTGCCAGCAGCCTCAACACGAAATTCTACGAGCAGTACTTC
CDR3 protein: CASSLNTKFYEQYF

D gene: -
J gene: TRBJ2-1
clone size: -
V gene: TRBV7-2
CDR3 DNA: TGTGCCAGCAGCCCCTACGGGGAGCGAGTATGGAGTGAGCAGTTCTTC
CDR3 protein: CASSPYGERVWSEQFF

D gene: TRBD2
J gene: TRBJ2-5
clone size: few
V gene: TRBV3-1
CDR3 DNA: TGTGCCAGCAGCCAAGGCGGGGGGGCCGGAGAGACCCAGTACTTC
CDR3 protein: CASSQGGGAGETQYF

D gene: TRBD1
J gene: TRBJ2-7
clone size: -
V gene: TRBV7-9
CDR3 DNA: TGTGCCAGCAGCCCGAGTTACGGACAGGGCGGCGAGCAGTACTTC
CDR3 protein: CASSPSYGQGGEQYF

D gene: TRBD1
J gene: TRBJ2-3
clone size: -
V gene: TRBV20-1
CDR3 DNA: TGCAGTGCTAGAGCGACAGGGGGCACAGATACGCAGTATTTT
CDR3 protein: CSARATGGTDTQYF

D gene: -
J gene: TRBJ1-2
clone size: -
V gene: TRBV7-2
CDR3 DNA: TGTGCCAGCAGCCCTCAACAGTGCCCCTATGGCTACACCTTC
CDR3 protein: CASSPQQCPYGYTF

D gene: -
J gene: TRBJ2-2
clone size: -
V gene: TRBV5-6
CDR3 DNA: TGTGCCAGCAGCCAGTACAAGGCCGGGGAGCTGTTTTTT
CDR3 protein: CASSQYKAGELFF

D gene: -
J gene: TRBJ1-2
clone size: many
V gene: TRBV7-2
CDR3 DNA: TGTGCCAGCAGCTTATCCAGAGCCTATGGCTACACCTTC
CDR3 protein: CASSLSRAYGYTF

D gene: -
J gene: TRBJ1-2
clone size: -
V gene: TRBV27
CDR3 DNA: TGTGCCAGCAGCCCCCGGGTGGGGACGGGCTATGGCTACACCTTC
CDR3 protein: CASSPRVGTGYGYTF

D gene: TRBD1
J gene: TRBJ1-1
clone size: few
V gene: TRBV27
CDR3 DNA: TGTGCCAGCACGGCTTGGGGACAGCACACTGAAGCTTTCTTT
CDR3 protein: CASTAWGQHTEAFF

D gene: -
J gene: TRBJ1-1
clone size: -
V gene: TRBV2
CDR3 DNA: TGTGCCAGCAAAGACGACGCCAGAGAAGCTTTCTTT
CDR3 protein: CASKDDAREAFF